This is a list of T cell receptor beta chains from one sample in a study of T cell responses to AZD1222 COVID-19 vaccine. Data came from immunoSEQ multiplex PCR; TCRdb stores just in-frame clones and leaves some out. The table records some 250,000 clones, almost 95% of them present only once. This specimen consisted of peripheral blood, obtained 28 days after the second AZD1222 dose. These receptors all come from an adult who received the AZD1222 COVID-19 vaccine. Each CDR3 is given with its conserved first and last residue. A D gene is named only where the DNA matches it firmly. Some rows mark clone size as missing; the rest say once, few, many or name a class of expanded clone.

j_gene: TRBJ1-2
abundance: .
d_gene: .
v_gene: TRBV12-3/TRBV12-4
CDR3aa: CASTPGPGDGYTF
CDR3nt: TGTGCCAGCACCCCCGGTCCGGGGGATGGCTACACCTTC

j_gene: TRBJ1-2
abundance: .
d_gene: .
v_gene: TRBV13
CDR3aa: CASSLGTRGNYGYTF
CDR3nt: TGTGCCAGCAGCTTGGGTACGAGGGGCAACTATGGCTACACCTTC

j_gene: TRBJ2-6
abundance: .
d_gene: .
v_gene: TRBV10-3
CDR3aa: CAISPPEANVLTF
CDR3nt: TGTGCCATCAGTCCCCCCGAGGCCAACGTCCTGACTTTC

j_gene: TRBJ1-1
abundance: .
d_gene: .
v_gene: TRBV5-1
CDR3aa: CASREQGPNTEAFF
CDR3nt: TGCGCCAGCAGGGAACAGGGCCCGAACACTGAAGCTTTCTTT

j_gene: TRBJ1-2
abundance: .
d_gene: TRBD1
v_gene: TRBV6-5
CDR3aa: CATTAGQGVYGYTF
CDR3nt: TGTGCCACGACCGCGGGACAGGGGGTATACGGCTACACCTTC

j_gene: TRBJ2-1
abundance: .
d_gene: TRBD1
v_gene: TRBV7-9
CDR3aa: CASSLDRMNEQFF
CDR3nt: TGTGCCAGCAGCTTGGACAGGATGAATGAGCAGTTCTTC

j_gene: TRBJ2-7
abundance: .
d_gene: .
v_gene: TRBV5-1
CDR3aa: CASSSGPTGQSYEQYF
CDR3nt: TGCGCCAGCAGCTCCGGGCCTACGGGCCAGTCCTACGAGCAGTACTTC

j_gene: TRBJ2-5
abundance: .
d_gene: TRBD2
v_gene: TRBV5-1
CDR3aa: CASSLGVAGPETQYF
CDR3nt: TGCGCCAGCAGCTTGGGGGTAGCGGGGCCGGAGACCCAGTACTTC

j_gene: TRBJ2-2
abundance: .
d_gene: TRBD1
v_gene: TRBV5-1
CDR3aa: CASTGDPNTGELFF
CDR3nt: TGCGCCAGTACAGGGGACCCGAACACCGGGGAGCTGTTTTTT

j_gene: TRBJ1-1
abundance: few
d_gene: .
v_gene: TRBV24-1
CDR3aa: CATSDRDKDTEAFF
CDR3nt: TGTGCCACCAGTGATCGTGACAAAGACACTGAAGCTTTCTTT

j_gene: TRBJ1-2
abundance: .
d_gene: .
v_gene: TRBV5-5
CDR3aa: CASSLAGATADWGYTF
CDR3nt: TGTGCCAGCAGCTTGGCCGGTGCGACAGCCGACTGGGGCTACACCTTC

j_gene: TRBJ2-5
abundance: .
d_gene: .
v_gene: TRBV5-4
CDR3aa: CASSDRKTLQETQYF
CDR3nt: TGTGCCAGCAGCGACAGGAAAACTCTTCAAGAGACCCAGTACTTC

j_gene: TRBJ2-3
abundance: .
d_gene: .
v_gene: TRBV7-2
CDR3aa: CASSKWGDYTDTQYF
CDR3nt: TGTGCCAGCAGCAAATGGGGAGACTACACAGATACGCAGTATTTT

j_gene: TRBJ2-1
abundance: .
d_gene: TRBD2
v_gene: TRBV5-1
CDR3aa: CASSLATLAGGGEQFF
CDR3nt: TGCGCCAGCAGCTTGGCAACCCTAGCGGGGGGTGGTGAGCAGTTCTTC

j_gene: TRBJ2-1
abundance: .
d_gene: TRBD2
v_gene: TRBV28
CDR3aa: CASSPTRAGGGNEQFF
CDR3nt: TGTGCCAGCAGTCCAACAAGGGCGGGAGGGGGCAATGAGCAGTTCTTC

j_gene: TRBJ2-1
abundance: .
d_gene: TRBD1
v_gene: TRBV5-1
CDR3aa: CASSLDQGAGYNEQFF
CDR3nt: TGCGCCAGCAGCTTGGATCAGGGGGCCGGTTACAATGAGCAGTTCTTC

j_gene: TRBJ1-5
abundance: .
d_gene: TRBD1
v_gene: TRBV4-1
CDR3aa: CASSQDRGQPQHF
CDR3nt: TGCGCCAGCAGCCAGGACAGGGGCCAGCCCCAGCATTTT

j_gene: TRBJ1-6
abundance: .
d_gene: .
v_gene: TRBV9
CDR3aa: CASGRRRDNSPLHF
CDR3nt: TGTGCCAGCGGGCGGCGGCGAGATAATTCACCCCTCCACTTT

j_gene: TRBJ1-6
abundance: .
d_gene: .
v_gene: TRBV2
CDR3aa: CASTLEDYNSPLHF
CDR3nt: TGTGCCAGCACTCTAGAAGATTATAATTCACCCCTCCACTTT

j_gene: TRBJ1-1
abundance: .
d_gene: .
v_gene: TRBV5-1
CDR3aa: CASSSVEGTEAFF
CDR3nt: TGCGCCAGCAGCTCCGTTGAGGGGACTGAAGCTTTCTTT

j_gene: TRBJ2-2
abundance: .
d_gene: .
v_gene: TRBV6-1
CDR3aa: CASSEVSDFYTGELFF
CDR3nt: TGTGCCAGCAGTGAAGTCAGCGACTTTTACACCGGGGAGCTGTTTTTT

j_gene: TRBJ1-4
abundance: .
d_gene: .
v_gene: TRBV29-1
CDR3aa: CSAEGEKLFF
CDR3nt: TGCAGCGCTGAGGGTGAAAAACTGTTTTTT

j_gene: TRBJ1-6
abundance: once
d_gene: TRBD1
v_gene: TRBV10-2
CDR3aa: CASSGEGARSPLHF
CDR3nt: TGCGCCAGCTCTGGGGAGGGGGCAAGATCACCCCTCCACTTT

j_gene: TRBJ2-3
abundance: .
d_gene: .
v_gene: TRBV2
CDR3aa: CASSEGFTDTQYF
CDR3nt: TGTGCCAGCAGTGAAGGGTTCACAGATACGCAGTATTTT

j_gene: TRBJ2-7
abundance: .
d_gene: TRBD1
v_gene: TRBV5-4
CDR3aa: CATGRVRTGEGYEQYF
CDR3nt: TGTGCCACTGGTCGAGTTCGGACAGGGGAGGGCTACGAGCAGTACTTC

j_gene: TRBJ2-7
abundance: once
d_gene: TRBD2
v_gene: TRBV29-1
CDR3aa: CSARRGLAGEGEQYF
CDR3nt: TGCAGCGCCCGGAGGGGACTAGCGGGAGAAGGCGAGCAGTACTTC

j_gene: TRBJ1-2
abundance: .
d_gene: .
v_gene: TRBV10-3
CDR3aa: CAARQEIRGYTF
CDR3nt: TGTGCCGCCCGACAGGAGATTCGCGGCTACACCTTC

j_gene: TRBJ1-1
abundance: .
d_gene: .
v_gene: TRBV7-9
CDR3aa: CASSKGTVNTEAFF
CDR3nt: TGTGCCAGCAGCAAAGGGACGGTGAACACTGAAGCTTTCTTT

j_gene: TRBJ2-7
abundance: .
d_gene: TRBD1
v_gene: TRBV28
CDR3aa: CASSLWGQASFYPDEQYF
CDR3nt: TGTGCCAGCAGTTTATGGGGACAGGCCTCGTTTTATCCCGACGAGCAGTACTTC

j_gene: TRBJ1-4
abundance: .
d_gene: .
v_gene: TRBV5-4
CDR3aa: CASSSRGGTEKLFF
CDR3nt: TGTGCCAGCAGCTCCCGGGGGGGAACTGAAAAACTGTTTTTT

j_gene: TRBJ2-2
abundance: few
d_gene: .
v_gene: TRBV7-9
CDR3aa: CASSGSGGWRNTGELFF
CDR3nt: TGTGCCAGCAGCGGTAGCGGCGGTTGGAGGAACACCGGGGAGCTGTTTTTT

j_gene: TRBJ1-4
abundance: .
d_gene: TRBD1
v_gene: TRBV5-1
CDR3aa: CASSLGQGGEKLFF
CDR3nt: TGCGCCAGCAGCTTGGGACAGGGGGGAGAAAAACTGTTTTTT

j_gene: TRBJ2-7
abundance: .
d_gene: .
v_gene: TRBV4-1
CDR3aa: CASSQLPTGSYEQYF
CDR3nt: TGCGCCAGCAGCCAACTACCGACCGGCTCCTACGAGCAGTACTTC

j_gene: TRBJ1-2
abundance: .
d_gene: .
v_gene: TRBV28
CDR3aa: CASSWGPLGDGYTF
CDR3nt: TGTGCCAGCAGTTGGGGGCCACTCGGGGATGGCTACACCTTC

j_gene: TRBJ1-1
abundance: .
d_gene: .
v_gene: TRBV5-4
CDR3aa: CASTSGREGHTEAFF
CDR3nt: TGTGCCAGCACCTCGGGGAGAGAGGGCCACACTGAAGCTTTCTTT

j_gene: TRBJ2-1
abundance: few
d_gene: TRBD2
v_gene: TRBV24-1
CDR3aa: CATSGGGSWNEQFF
CDR3nt: TGTGCCACCAGTGGAGGCGGGAGTTGGAATGAGCAGTTCTTC

j_gene: TRBJ1-6
abundance: .
d_gene: .
v_gene: TRBV7-9
CDR3aa: CASSSLGVHGYNSPLHF
CDR3nt: TGTGCCAGCAGCTCCCTAGGGGTCCATGGCTATAATTCACCCCTCCACTTT

j_gene: TRBJ2-7
abundance: .
d_gene: TRBD1
v_gene: TRBV6-5
CDR3aa: CASSTAGTGGYEQYF
CDR3nt: TGTGCCAGCAGTACAGCCGGGACAGGGGGCTACGAGCAGTACTTC

j_gene: TRBJ1-3
abundance: once
d_gene: .
v_gene: TRBV28
CDR3aa: CASSLRGSGNTIYF
CDR3nt: TGTGCCAGCAGTTTACGGGGGAGTGGAAACACCATATATTTT

j_gene: TRBJ2-7
abundance: few
d_gene: .
v_gene: TRBV15
CDR3aa: CATSRGIGGSYEQYF
CDR3nt: TGTGCCACCAGCAGAGGAATAGGAGGCTCCTACGAGCAGTACTTC

j_gene: TRBJ2-5
abundance: .
d_gene: .
v_gene: TRBV7-9
CDR3aa: CASSFETQYF
CDR3nt: TGTGCCAGCAGCTTCGAGACCCAGTACTTC

j_gene: TRBJ1-6
abundance: .
d_gene: .
v_gene: TRBV6-5
CDR3aa: CASSPGPYNSPLHF
CDR3nt: TGTGCCAGCAGCCCGGGACCATATAATTCACCCCTCCACTTT

j_gene: TRBJ2-1
abundance: .
d_gene: .
v_gene: TRBV9
CDR3aa: CASSVAMTERQFF
CDR3nt: TGTGCCAGCAGCGTAGCGATGACGGAAAGGCAGTTCTTC

j_gene: TRBJ1-1
abundance: .
d_gene: .
v_gene: TRBV10-1
CDR3aa: CASSPTPNTEAFF
CDR3nt: TGCGCCAGCAGTCCTACACCGAACACTGAAGCTTTCTTT

j_gene: TRBJ2-3
abundance: .
d_gene: TRBD2
v_gene: TRBV30
CDR3aa: CAWSVFASGSTDTQYF
CDR3nt: TGTGCCTGGAGTGTATTTGCTAGCGGGAGCACAGATACGCAGTATTTT

j_gene: TRBJ2-3
abundance: .
d_gene: TRBD2
v_gene: TRBV5-1
CDR3aa: CASSHGLAVQDTQYF
CDR3nt: TGCGCCAGCAGCCACGGACTAGCGGTACAGGATACGCAGTATTTT

j_gene: TRBJ2-7
abundance: once
d_gene: TRBD1
v_gene: TRBV10-2
CDR3aa: CASTGTGPYEQYF
CDR3nt: TGCGCCAGTACCGGGACAGGGCCCTACGAGCAGTACTTC

j_gene: TRBJ2-5
abundance: .
d_gene: TRBD2
v_gene: TRBV11-2
CDR3aa: CASSPNSGGETQYF
CDR3nt: TGTGCCAGCAGCCCTAATAGCGGGGGGGAGACCCAGTACTTC

j_gene: TRBJ2-1
abundance: .
d_gene: .
v_gene: TRBV19
CDR3aa: CASRAPYNEQFF
CDR3nt: TGTGCCAGTAGGGCCCCCTACAATGAGCAGTTCTTC